Each of the 2 T cell receptor beta chains below was sequenced from the same sample in a study of blood T cell repertoires in COVID-19. Method: immunoSEQ multiplex PCR; TCRdb's copy keeps in-frame clones and lacks some. The table has about 57,000 clones, 82% seen once. The material sequenced was peripheral blood. These receptors were collected from a woman aged 60-75 years with acute or convalescent COVID-19.

The J gene is TRBJ2-3, the V gene TRBV5-4; 8 bases are shared with TRBD2. The V gene's germline CDR1 is SGHNT and CDR2 YYREEE (reference sequence). CDR3 length: 14 residues. V gave up 3 bases and J gave up 1 base; unmatched junction bases: 1. The CDR3 bases are TGTGCCAGCAGCTCGGGGGGGCGCACAGATACGCAGTATTTT. Amino acid sequence: CASSSGGRTDTQYF. Based on the CDR3 plus reference TRBV5-4 and TRBJ2-3, the full variable domain is ETGVTQSPTHLIKTRGQQVTLRCSSQSGHNTVSWYQQALGQGPQFIFQYYREEENGRGNFPPRFSGLQFPNYSSELNVNALELDDSALYLCASSSGGRTDTQYFGPGTRLTVL.

V gene TRBV29-1 combines with J gene TRBJ2-3, with D unclear. Trimming left V 8 bases short and J 3 bases short, with 9 bases between. The CDR3 loop spans 11 amino acids. The germline V gene has CDR1 SQVTM and CDR2 ANQGSEA. Here the CDR3 DNA reads TGCAGCCCATTTGTTACAGATACGCAGTATTTT. Translated: CSPFVTDTQYF.